These T cell receptor beta chains were read from a single sample in a study of Graves' ophthalmopathy and Graves' hyperthyroidism. In TCRdb, the multiplex PCR reads were re-called with MiXCR into one record per CDR3 protein. The sample records roughly 500,000 distinct CDR3 sequences, over 13% being singletons. The sample was blood. The source is a woman in her 30s with Graves' ophthalmopathy. Each CDR3 is given with its conserved first and last residue. A D gene is named only where the DNA matches it firmly. Size tells how often a clone was seen (once, few, many) or the class of an expanded clone, and some rows leave it out.

TRBV2,TRBJ1-3,many,.,TGTGCCAGCAGTAGGCAGTCCGGAAACACCATATATTTT,CASSRQSGNTIYF
TRBV30,TRBJ2-2,few,TRBD1,TGTGCCTGGAGTGTGAGGACAGGGAGATTCGGCACCGGGGAGCTGTTTTTT,CAWSVRTGRFGTGELFF
TRBV30,TRBJ1-5,few,.,TGTGCCTGGTCCGACAATACTGGCAATCAGCCCCAGCATTTT,CAWSDNTGNQPQHF
TRBV12-3/TRBV12-4,TRBJ2-7,.,.,TGTGCCAGCAGTTTTGGTGCAAACCCCACCTACGAGCAGTACTTC,CASSFGANPTYEQYF
TRBV4-2,TRBJ2-7,.,TRBD2,TGTGCCAGCAGCCTTCCAGGGCATTGGACTAGCGGGAGGGCCTTATACGAGCAGTACTTC,CASSLPGHWTSGRALYEQYF
TRBV20-1,TRBJ2-2,few,.,TGCAGTGCTCAAGCAGGGGGGAGCACCGGGGAGCTGTTTTTT,CSAQAGGSTGELFF
TRBV6-4,TRBJ2-2,many,.,TGTGCCAGCAGCGAGGGACCCCACACCGGGGAGCTGTTTTTT,CASSEGPHTGELFF
TRBV12-3/TRBV12-4,TRBJ2-7,many,TRBD2,TGTGCCAGCAGTTTCGGGACTAGGGGAGGGGAGCAGTACTTC,CASSFGTRGGEQYF
TRBV24-1,TRBJ2-3,many,TRBD2,TGTGCCACCAGTGATCCAACGACTAGCGGGGGCACAGATACGCAGTATTTT,CATSDPTTSGGTDTQYF
TRBV5-1,TRBJ1-2,many,.,TGCGCCAGCAGCGCCTACAGGGATGGCTACACCTTC,CASSAYRDGYTF
TRBV19,TRBJ1-2,many,.,TGTGCCAGTAGTATCACGGGGGTGAACTATGGCTACACCTTC,CASSITGVNYGYTF
TRBV5-1,TRBJ2-6,.,TRBD2,TGCGCCAGCAGCTTGGGCGGGGGGGCCACTGGGGCCAACGTCCTGACTTTC,CASSLGGGATGANVLTF
TRBV5-1,TRBJ1-2,many,.,TGCGCCAGCAGCTTGGAACATGGAGCAAACTATGGCTACACCTTC,CASSLEHGANYGYTF
TRBV18,TRBJ1-2,few,.,TGTGCCAGCTCACATAAGATATCCGATGGCTACACCTTC,CASSHKISDGYTF
TRBV11-2,TRBJ1-1,.,.,TGTGCCAGCAGCTTATCAGCGGCGGGAAACACTGAAGCTTTCTTT,CASSLSAAGNTEAFF
TRBV28,TRBJ2-7,many,TRBD2,TGTGCCAGCCCCTTAAGACTAGCGGGGGGCCCAGACTTCTACGAGCAGTACTTC,CASPLRLAGGPDFYEQYF
TRBV13,TRBJ2-6,few,.,TGTGCCAGCAGCTTTCGGGCAGGGTCGGCTGGGGCCAACGTCCTGACTTTC,CASSFRAGSAGANVLTF
TRBV5-5,TRBJ2-5,many,TRBD1,TGTGCCAGCAGCGCACCGACAGGGGTCGAGACCCAGTACTTC,CASSAPTGVETQYF
TRBV5-1,TRBJ2-5,few,TRBD2,TGCGCCAGCAGCAGCCGGACTAGCGGGACTAGAAAAGAGACCCAGTACTTC,CASSSRTSGTRKETQYF
TRBV20-1,TRBJ2-5,.,.,TGCAGTGCTAGAGGGACTAATAGCGTGAAGACCCAGTACTTC,CSARGTNSVKTQYF
TRBV12-3/TRBV12-4,TRBJ1-2,.,.,TGTGCCAGCAGTGAAAGACTTATTACTATCTCTGGCTACACCTTC,CASSERLITISGYTF
TRBV9,TRBJ2-1,many,TRBD2,TGTGCCAGCAGCGCCAGACTAGCGGGAGGGCTTAGCCCGGACAATGAGCAGTTCTTC,CASSARLAGGLSPDNEQFF
TRBV24-1,TRBJ1-5,.,.,TGTGCCACCAGTGCGAGGACAAATCAGCCCCAGCATTTT,CATSARTNQPQHF
TRBV5-1,TRBJ2-2,many,TRBD1,TGCGCCAGCAGATTAACGGGACAGATGAACACCGGGGAGCTGTTTTTT,CASRLTGQMNTGELFF
TRBV6-2/TRBV6-3,TRBJ1-1,many,.,TGTGCCAGCAGTTACTCACCCCTGGCCGGTACTTTCTTT,CASSYSPLAGTFF
TRBV7-2,TRBJ2-7,many,.,TGTGCCAGCAGCTTAGCGTGGACTGGCGAGCAGTACTTC,CASSLAWTGEQYF
TRBV28,TRBJ2-7,many,TRBD1,TGTGCCAGCAGACCAACAGGGGTCGGCTACGAGCAGTACTTC,CASRPTGVGYEQYF
TRBV27,TRBJ2-7,many,.,TGTGCCAGCAGTTTATCCACCCGGAGCCGACCCGAGCAGTACTTC,CASSLSTRSRPEQYF
TRBV28,TRBJ2-4,many,.,TGTGCCAGCAGTTCCCGGCTGTCAGCCAAAAACATTAAGTACTTC,CASSSRLSAKNIKYF
TRBV6-1,TRBJ2-7,.,TRBD2,TGTGCCCCGCATCTAGCGGGAGACCACGAGCAGTACTTC,CAPHLAGDHEQYF
TRBV6-1,TRBJ2-5,many,.,TGTGCCAGCAGTGAACAGGGACAACTCCTGACCCAGTACTTC,CASSEQGQLLTQYF
TRBV15,TRBJ1-1,.,.,TGTGCCACCAGCAGGACACCAGCCAATGAAGCTTTCTTT,CATSRTPANEAFF
TRBV2,TRBJ1-2,once,TRBD1,TGTGCCAGCAGTAGGCCAGGGGGCGTCTATGGCTACACCTTC,CASSRPGGVYGYTF
TRBV19,TRBJ2-2,.,TRBD1,TGTGCCAGTAGCACGCCCGGGACAGGGAGGACCGGGGAGCTGTTTTTT,CASSTPGTGRTGELFF
TRBV18,TRBJ1-1,few,.,TGTGCCAGCTCACTCCCGGACCTGAACACTGAAGCTTTCTTT,CASSLPDLNTEAFF